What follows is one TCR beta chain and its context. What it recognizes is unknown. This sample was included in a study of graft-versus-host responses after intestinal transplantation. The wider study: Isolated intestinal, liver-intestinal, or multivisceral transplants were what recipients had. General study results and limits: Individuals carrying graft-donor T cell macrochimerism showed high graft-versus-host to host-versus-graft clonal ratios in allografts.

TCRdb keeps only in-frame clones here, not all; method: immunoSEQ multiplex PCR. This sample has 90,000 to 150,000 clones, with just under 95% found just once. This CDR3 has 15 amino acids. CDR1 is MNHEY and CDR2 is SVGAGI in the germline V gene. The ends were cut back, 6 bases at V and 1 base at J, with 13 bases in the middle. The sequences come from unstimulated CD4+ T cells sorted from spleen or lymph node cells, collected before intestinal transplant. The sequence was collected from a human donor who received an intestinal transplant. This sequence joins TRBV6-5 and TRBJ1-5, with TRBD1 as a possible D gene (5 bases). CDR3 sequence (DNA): TGTGCCAGCAGGATGACAGAGATCAGCAATCAGCCCCAGCATTTT. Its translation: CASRMTEISNQPQHF.